Below, 12 T cell receptor beta chains from the same sample are listed, as sequenced in a study of vaccination and CD4 T cells after COVID-19. Sequenced with the Oncomine TCR Beta short-read assay was DNA taken from cultured CD4+ T cells. TCRdb used MiXCR to reprocess the PCR reads, holding one entry per CDR3 protein. The data show over 8,500 distinct CDR3 sequences, with 55% to 70% seen just once and around 22% held by the top ten. As for treatment: roughly 11-day PBMC culture with coronavirus spike peptide pools or control peptides (ViraFEST assay). Antigen specificity for these receptors is unknown. Sample: CD4+ T cells from blood, cultured in vitro. The receptors originated from a human donor who had recovered from COVID-19.

V and J are TRBV6-1 and TRBJ1-2, with D possibly TRBD1 on 5 matching bases. The CDR3 sequence is 14 residues long. The V end was cut by 3 bases, the J end by 7 bases, with 15 bases between. The V gene's germline CDR1 is MNHNS and CDR2 SASEGT. CDR3 nucleotide sequence: TGTGCCAGCAGTGAGGGAAGGGGCGGCGTTGGCTACACCTTC. This translates into CASSEGRGGVGYTF.

The V gene is TRBV12-5, the J gene TRBJ2-7; D gene ambiguous. The CDR3 extends over 11 amino acids. V shed 4 bases and J shed 12 bases, with 13 bases lying between them. Germline lookup yields CDR1 LGHNT and CDR2 FRNRAP. CDR3 coding DNA: TGTGCTAGTGGTTCGGTTGGAGCCCCGTACTTC. Translated: CASGSVGAPYF.

This clonotype was observed a few times. J is TRBJ2-3 and V is TRBV7-8, with 7 bases identical to TRBD1. The ends lost 5 bases at V and 0 bases at J; junction bases unmatched: 5. The CDR3 consists of 15 residues. Germline V lookup: CDR1 SGHVS, CDR2 FQNEAQ. The CDR3 sequence is CASSGDRASTDTQYF. DNA for the CDR3: TGTGCCAGCAGCGGCGACAGGGCCAGCACAGATACGCAGTATTTT.

This clonotype was seen just once. A read error may account for a junction end that differs from germline. The chain is built from TRBV12-3 or TRBV12-4 and TRBJ1-2; D remains unclear. The CDR3 is 11 residues long. CDR3 residues: CASSLAGTAAF. The DNA for the CDR3 is TGTGCCAGCAGTTTAGCCGGAACAGCAGCCTTC.

V is TRBV5-1 and J is TRBJ2-5; D not resolved. V lost 4 bases and J lost 5, with 9 bases in between. Germline V CDR1 and CDR2: SGHRS, YFSETQ. The CDR3 has 12 residues. Written as DNA, the CDR3 is TGCGCCAGCAGCCCCCTGGGGGAGACCCAGTACTTC. Translating it yields CASSPLGETQYF.

This sequence joins TRBV20-1 and TRBJ1-1; tentatively, D is TRBD1 (5 bases). Trimming took off 7 bases at V and 7 bases at J, with 13 bases between the two ends. Looked up from germline, CDR1 is DFQATT and CDR2 is SNEGSKA (reference sequence). The CDR3 sequence is 11 residues long. The chain's CDR3 is CSGSTGGEAFF. The CDR3 DNA is TGCAGTGGGAGTACGGGGGGTGAAGCTTTCTTT.

This clonotype showed up just a few times. The J gene is TRBJ1-2, the V gene TRBV11-3; no clear D. Trimming stripped 0 bases from V and 4 bases from J, with 24 bases between. The CDR3 is 19 residues long. Germline CDR1 reads SGHNT; CDR2 reads YENEEA. The CDR3: CASSLEVIGESNKVYGYTF. The CDR3 nucleotides read TGTGCCAGCAGCTTAGAGGTCATCGGCGAGAGTAATAAAGTCTATGGCTACACCTTC.

The chain carries TRBV6-5 and TRBJ1-2, with unresolved D. The CDR3 spans 14 residues. Trimming shortened V by 0 bases and J by 5 bases, and 10 bases separated the two germline ends. CDR1 is MNHEY and CDR2 is SVGAGI in the germline V gene. For the CDR3, the DNA is TGTGCCAGCAGTTACTCGATAGAGTCATATGGCTACACCTTC. Protein: CASSYSIESYGYTF.

This clonotype has just a few counts. The chain combines TRBV7-9 with TRBJ1-2, with a tentative D call TRBD1 (5 bases). Trimming cost V 5 bases and J 0 bases, with 25 bases left between them. CDR1 SEHNR and CDR2 FQNEAQ come from the germline V gene (reference sequence). There are 19 residues in the CDR3. DNA for the CDR3: TGTGCCAGCAGCGGACGAAGGCGGGGGACCGAGGAAGCTAACTATGGCTACACCTTC. This sequence encodes CASSGRRRGTEEANYGYTF.

This chain uses TRBV6-1 with TRBJ2-5; D remains ambiguous. This CDR3 contains 14 residues. The V gene lost 5 bases and the J gene lost 2 bases, with 12 bases spanning the gap. CDR1 MNHNS and CDR2 SASEGT come from the germline V gene. The CDR3 region is CASSMDRVQETQYF. DNA for the CDR3: TGTGCCAGCAGTATGGACCGGGTTCAAGAGACCCAGTACTTC.

J is TRBJ2-7 and V is TRBV27; no clear D. Germline CDR1 MNHEY, CDR2 SMNVEV (reference sequence). The V end was cut by 7 bases, the J end by 0 bases, with 10 bases between. CDR3 length equals 13 residues. This CDR3 is CASKGTHSYEQYF. DNA for the CDR3: TGTGCCAGCAAAGGCACTCACTCCTACGAGCAGTACTTC.

This chain uses TRBV11-3 with TRBJ1-1; D not certain. This CDR3 is built from 13 residues. Trimming stripped 5 bases from V and 0 bases from J, with 7 bases between. The germline V gene has CDR1 SGHNT and CDR2 YENEEA. This CDR3 is CASSTGLNTEAFF. The CDR3 bases are TGTGCCAGCAGCACGGGCCTGAACACTGAAGCTTTCTTT.